This TCR beta chain was recovered during a study of blood T cell repertoires in COVID-19. Study overall: Some COVID-19 samples were acute and others convalescent; all came from the United States, Italy and Spain. Sample material is recorded as cDNA or gDNA derived from T cells, B-cell-depleted T cells, or PBMCs.

Enrolled during active infection, Seattle patients were then followed longitudinally. In germline, CDR1 is LNHDA, CDR2 SQIVND (reference sequence). The CDR3 loop spans 14 amino acids. The V end lost 11 bases, the J end lost 0 bases, and 14 bases lay between the germline ends. In the original processing: It was from reference gene primer amplification that nucleated cell counts were estimated. The assay was immunoSEQ multiplex PCR, and TCRdb's table has in-frame clones only and misses some. V, J and clone size reflect that table, while D and trimming were determined from the DNA. The table lists just over 150,000 clones, roughly 90% of them singletons.

The chain recombines TRBV19 with TRBJ1-3; D is unclear. This receptor was taken from a man aged 25-45 years with COVID-19, enrolled during active disease. Input material: peripheral blood. CDR3 sequence reads: CAVGGFSSGNTIYF. CDR3 bases: TGTGCCGTTGGTGGCTTCTCCTCTGGAAACACCATATATTTT.